The next 32 T cell receptor beta chains were all read from a single sample in a study of OX40 agonist ivuxolimab in advanced cancers. This table comes from immunoSEQ multiplex PCR, and its TCRdb copy is limited to in-frame clones, with some not included. The sample carries 100,000 to 120,000 clones, approximately 89% recorded once. The sample was CD4+ or CD8+ T cells sorted from blood, taken in a trial of the OX40 agonist ivuxolimab. These receptors were collected from an adult with an advanced solid tumor such as melanoma, head and neck, liver or kidney cancer.

CDR3 bases: TGTGCCAGCAGCTTAGGTGCCCAAGAGACCCAGTACTTC. This translates into CASSLGAQETQYF. The chain couples TRBV11-3 to TRBJ2-5; no reliable D call. Trimming left V 1 base short and J 1 base short, with 4 bases between. This CDR3 contains 13 residues. Germline values: CDR1 SGHNT, CDR2 YENEEA.

This clone was picked up a small number of times. The chain couples TRBV30 to TRBJ2-7; tentatively, D is TRBD2 (6 bases). The germline gives CDR1 GTSNPN, CDR2 SVGIG (reference sequence). The CDR3 is made up of 13 amino acids. V was clipped by 1 base and J by 8 bases, with 15 bases between them. DNA of the CDR3: TGTGCCTGGAGTGCCGGGGGAGTTTTCCAGCAGTACTTC. As protein: CAWSAGGVFQQYF. The full variable domain, rest sourced from reference TRBV30 and TRBJ2-7, is SQTIHQWPATLVQPVGSPLSLECTVEGTSNPNLYWYRQAAGRGLQLLFYSVGIGQISSEVPQNLSASRPQDRQFILSSKKLLLSDSGFYLCAWSAGGVFQQYFGPGTRLTVT.

The chain uses TRBV28 and TRBJ1-2, with D tentatively TRBD1 (5 bases). The CDR3 consists of 12 residues. CDR1 and CDR2 from the germline V gene are MDHEN and SYDVKM. With 4 bases removed from V and 9 bases from J, the gap between germline ends came to 12 bases. This CDR3 reads CASSSPRTSYTF. The CDR3 coding sequence is TGTGCCAGCAGTTCTCCTCGGACAAGCTACACCTTC.

This chain joins TRBV28 and TRBJ2-5; D is possibly TRBD2 (5 bases). V was clipped by 3 bases and J by 4 bases, with 15 bases between them. This CDR3 region has 15 residues. The germline gives CDR1 MDHEN, CDR2 SYDVKM. CDR3 sequence: CASSFWRAVRETQYF. The CDR3, as DNA: TGTGCCAGCAGTTTCTGGCGGGCAGTTAGAGAGACCCAGTACTTC.

V and J are TRBV29-1 and TRBJ1-4; 8 bases agree with TRBD1. CDR1 is SQVTM and CDR2 is ANQGSEA in the germline V gene. The CDR3 runs to 13 residues. After removal of 7 bases from V and 3 bases from J, the junction contained 4 bases not matched to a gene. The CDR3 DNA is TGCAGCGCCTCGACAGGGGCTAATGAAAAACTGTTTTTT. This encodes CSASTGANEKLFF.

The gene calls are TRBV14 and TRBJ1-2; unclear D gene. This CDR3 is built from 13 residues. The V end lost 4 bases, the J end lost 2 bases, and 8 bases lay between the germline ends. From germline, CDR1 is SGHDN and CDR2 FVKESK. This CDR3 is CASSREQNYGYTF. The CDR3 DNA sequence: TGTGCCAGCAGCCGGGAGCAGAACTATGGCTACACCTTC.

The CDR3 coding sequence is TGTGCCAGTACCCTCGGGGGGCGCTTATTTGATGGCTACACCTTC. Translation: CASTLGGRLFDGYTF. V is TRBV19 and J is TRBJ1-2, with D maybe TRBD1 (6 bases). The V and J ends lost 7 bases and 6 bases respectively, with 21 bases between them. The germline V gene has CDR1 LNHDA and CDR2 SQIVND (reference sequence). The CDR3 consists of 15 residues.

This chain connects TRBV28 to TRBJ1-4; possible D gene TRBD1, 6 bases. Germline V CDR1 and CDR2: MDHEN, SYDVKM. V was clipped by 5 bases and J by 7 bases, with 17 bases between them. The CDR3 spans 15 residues. CDR3 DNA sequence: TGTGCCAGCAGTCTTCTAACAGGGAGGAGTGAAAAACTGTTTTTT. Translated: CASSLLTGRSEKLFF.

There are a few counts of this clone. CDR3 sequence: CASSPGMAMNTEAFF. The CDR3 DNA follows: TGTGCCAGCAGCCCGGGGATGGCCATGAACACTGAAGCTTTCTTT. The chain has TRBV5-5 and TRBJ1-1; D is unresolved. The CDR3 spans 15 residues. The ends were cut back, 4 bases at V and 0 bases at J, with 13 bases in the middle. Germline CDR1 and CDR2: SGHKS and YYEKEE (reference sequence).

V is TRBV7-2 and J is TRBJ1-5; 8 nucleotides agree with TRBD1. Losses at the gene ends were 4 bases for V and 1 base for J; bases not matched to a gene: 15. Per the germline V gene, CDR1 is SGHTA and CDR2 is FQGNSA. The CDR3 has 19 residues. In DNA, the CDR3 is TGTGCCAGCAGCTCCCAGGCAGGACAGGGAGAATGGAGCAATCAGCCCCAGCATTTT. Translated, it gives CASSSQAGQGEWSNQPQHF.

The chain uses TRBV7-9 and TRBJ1-3; no reliable D call. V was shortened by 4 bases and J by 8 bases, with 6 bases between the two germline ends. Germline CDR1 and CDR2: SEHNR and FQNEAQ (reference sequence). There are 11 residues in the CDR3. The CDR3 region has the DNA TGTGCCAGCAGCTCCCCGGACACCATATATTTT. Translation: CASSSPDTIYF.

The J gene is TRBJ1-6, the V gene TRBV2, with 8 bases identical to TRBD1. The CDR3 has 15 residues. The junction had 6 bases not matched to a gene; V was cut back by 4 bases and J by 7 bases. Germline V lookup: CDR1 SNHLY, CDR2 FYNNEI. CDR3 nucleotide sequence: TGTGCCAGCAGTGTTCAGGGGGCGAGGAATTCACCCCTCCACTTT. The encoded protein is CASSVQGARNSPLHF. Drawing the rest from reference TRBV2 and TRBJ1-6, the complete variable domain is EPEVTQTPSHQVTQMGQEVILRCVPISNHLYFYWYRQILGQKVEFLVSFYNNEISEKSEIFDDQFSVERPDGSNFTLKIRSTKLEDSAMYFCASSVQGARNSPLHFGNGTRLTVT.

The rearrangement joins TRBV29-1 to TRBJ2-7, with D possibly being TRBD2 (5 bases). With 4 bases removed from V and 7 bases from J, the gap between germline ends came to 14 bases. The germline V gene encodes CDR1 SQVTM and CDR2 ANQGSEA. The CDR3 totals 12 residues. CDR3 loop: CSVVEALEEQYF. CDR3 in DNA: TGCAGCGTTGTGGAGGCCCTTGAGGAGCAGTACTTC.

The chain is built from TRBV5-5 and TRBJ1-2, with a weak D call TRBD1 (5 bases). Germline CDR1 and CDR2: SGHKS and YYEKEE (reference sequence). This CDR3 is built from 18 residues. V lost 4 bases, J lost 4 bases, and 26 bases lay in between. In nucleotides, the CDR3 is TGTGCCAGCAGCCCAGCCCGAGGGACGATTGACGGTCTCTATGGCTACACCTTC. As protein: CASSPARGTIDGLYGYTF.

The chain carries TRBV30 and TRBJ1-2; 12 bases line up with TRBD1. Germline lookup yields CDR1 GTSNPN and CDR2 SVGIG (reference sequence). CDR3 length: 15 residues. Trimming took 2 bases from V and 4 from J; bases not matched to a gene: 5. CDR3 in DNA: TGTGCCTGGAGTTCCGGGGACAGGGGGCCCTATGGCTACACCTTC. Translated: CAWSSGDRGPYGYTF.

This clone was seen only once. Additional DNA sequences in this sample encode the identical CDR3. The rearrangement uses TRBV6-5 and TRBJ1-1; D is unclear. Germline V gene sequence: CDR1 MNHEY, CDR2 SVGAGI. V lost 4 bases and J 3 bases, leaving 6 bases between the germline ends. The CDR3 runs 12 residues. In nucleotides, the CDR3 is TGTGCCAGCAGTTCCCTATACACTGAAGCTTTCTTT. Encoded protein: CASSSLYTEAFF.

This clone was detected only a few times. This chain links TRBV9 with TRBJ2-5, with D unresolved. This CDR3 contains 16 residues. CDR1 and CDR2 from the germline V gene are SGDLS and YYNGEE. V lost 1 base to trimming and J lost 1 base, with 14 bases between them. CDR3 loop: CASSVTAEDFQETQYF. In DNA, the CDR3 is TGTGCCAGCAGCGTAACCGCGGAAGACTTCCAAGAGACCCAGTACTTC.

This chain connects TRBV4-2 to TRBJ2-5; tentatively, D is TRBD1 or TRBD2 (6 bases each). From germline, CDR1 is LGHNA and CDR2 YNFKEQ. Deletions cut 1 base from V and 1 base from J, with 10 bases between. The CDR3 has 15 amino acids. The CDR3 loop is CASSQAGALQETQYF. The DNA for the CDR3 is TGTGCCAGCAGCCAAGCGGGGGCGCTCCAAGAGACCCAGTACTTC.

The gene calls are TRBV7-2 and TRBJ1-1; D gene unclear. This CDR3 is built from 12 residues. In germline, CDR1 is SGHTA, CDR2 FQGNSA. V lost 7 bases and J lost 1, with 7 bases in between. CDR3 sequence (DNA): TGTGCCAGCACCCCTTGGAACACTGAAGCTTTCTTT. Amino acids: CASTPWNTEAFF.

V usage is TRBV5-5 and J usage is TRBJ2-7, with TRBD1 as a possible D gene (6 bases). The CDR3 extends over 16 amino acids. Looked up from germline, CDR1 is SGHKS and CDR2 is YYEKEE (reference sequence). V lost 0 bases and J 3 bases, leaving 16 bases between the germline ends. CDR3 amino acids: CASSLGRGDVGYEQYF. The CDR3 DNA reads TGTGCCAGCAGCTTGGGCAGGGGCGATGTTGGCTACGAGCAGTACTTC. Based on the CDR3 plus reference TRBV5-5 and TRBJ2-7, the full variable domain is DAGVTQSPTHLIKTRGQQVTLRCSPISGHKSVSWYQQVLGQGPQFIFQYYEKEERGRGNFPDRFSARQFPNYSSELNVNALLLGDSALYLCASSLGRGDVGYEQYFGPGTRLTVT.

V is TRBV10-3 and J is TRBJ1-2; no clear D gene. Germline lookup yields CDR1 ENHRY and CDR2 SYGVKD. The CDR3 loop spans 15 amino acids. V gave up 0 bases and J gave up 8 bases, with 16 bases separating them. DNA of the CDR3: TGTGCCATCAGTGAGTCGGTGGAGATCACGCGAGGCTACACCTTC. This encodes CAISESVEITRGYTF.

The chain is built from TRBV4-2 and TRBJ1-1; D ambiguous. CDR1 and CDR2 from the germline V gene are LGHNA and YNFKEQ. The CDR3 has 14 residues. The V and J ends lost 1 base and 2 bases respectively, with 8 bases between them. DNA of the CDR3: TGTGCCAGCAGCCAAGCTTCAGGTAACACTGAAGCTTTCTTT. This sequence encodes CASSQASGNTEAFF.

The chain uses TRBV9 and TRBJ1-2; tentatively, D is TRBD1 (5 bases). The germline V gene encodes CDR1 SGDLS and CDR2 YYNGEE. Trimming took off 0 bases at V and 3 bases at J, with 9 bases between the two ends. This CDR3 spans 14 amino acids. The CDR3 loop is CASSVDGQYYGYTF. As DNA, the CDR3 is TGTGCCAGCAGCGTAGACGGACAATACTATGGCTACACCTTC.

The rearrangement uses TRBV29-1 and TRBJ2-7, with TRBD1 matching over 10 bases. The CDR3 is 13 residues long. V lost 6 bases, J lost 2 bases, and 4 bases stayed unmatched. Germline CDR1 reads SQVTM; CDR2 reads ANQGSEA. In DNA, the CDR3 is TGCAGCGTCGGGACAGGGGACCCCTACGAGCAGTACTTC. Translating it yields CSVGTGDPYEQYF.

The CDR3 sequence is CASTLDPGQGLEDGYTF. For the CDR3, the DNA is TGTGCCAGCACTCTCGATCCGGGACAGGGACTCGAGGATGGCTACACCTTC. The V call is TRBV19, the J call TRBJ1-2; 9 bases agree with TRBD1. Per germline, CDR1 LNHDA and CDR2 SQIVND (reference sequence). Trimming at V came to 9 bases and at J to 6 bases, leaving 20 bases not matched to a gene. The CDR3 length is 17 residues. Full variable domain (rest looked up from reference TRBV19 and TRBJ1-2): DGGITQSPKYLFRKEGQNVTLSCEQNLNHDAMYWYRQDPGQGLRLIYYSQIVNDFQKGDIAEGYSVSREKKESFPLTVTSAQKNPTAFYLCASTLDPGQGLEDGYTFGSGTRLTVV.

The J gene is TRBJ1-6, the V gene TRBV28, with 7 bases identical to TRBD1. This CDR3 has 14 residues. Germline V CDR1 and CDR2: MDHEN, SYDVKM. The trim removed 2 bases at V and 7 bases at J, leaving 2 bases unmatched. In DNA form, the CDR3 reads TGTGCCAGCAGTTTAGGGACAGTGAATTCACCCCTCCACTTT. Translating gives CASSLGTVNSPLHF.

The rearrangement links TRBV19 to TRBJ1-1; D not certain. Germline V lookup: CDR1 LNHDA, CDR2 SQIVND (reference sequence). The CDR3 totals 11 residues. Between the trimmed V and J ends, which lost 6 bases and 3 bases, there was a span of 5 bases. The CDR3 here is CASRRDTEAFF. Here the CDR3 DNA reads TGTGCCAGTAGGCGGGACACTGAAGCTTTCTTT. The complete variable domain, with remaining parts taken from reference TRBV19 and TRBJ1-1, reads DGGITQSPKYLFRKEGQNVTLSCEQNLNHDAMYWYRQDPGQGLRLIYYSQIVNDFQKGDIAEGYSVSREKKESFPLTVTSAQKNPTAFYLCASRRDTEAFFGQGTRLTVV.

The rearrangement links TRBV5-1 to TRBJ1-3; 8 nucleotides match TRBD1. The germline V gene has CDR1 SGHRS and CDR2 YFSETQ. Trimming at V came to 4 bases and at J to 6 bases, leaving 6 bases not matched to a gene. This CDR3 comprises 14 residues. CDR3 protein: CASSRTGRENTIYF. The CDR3 DNA reads as TGCGCCAGCAGCCGGACAGGGAGGGAAAACACCATATATTTT.

V usage is TRBV29-1 and J usage is TRBJ2-1, with 8 bases matching TRBD2. Germline assignment: CDR1 SQVTM and CDR2 ANQGSEA. J lost 9 bases, V lost 5 bases, and 15 bases had no gene match. CDR3 size: 15 residues. CDR3 coding DNA: TGCAGCGTTAATAGCCCGGGAGGGACGATGGCTGAGCAGTTCTTC. Residues: CSVNSPGGTMAEQFF.

This chain uses TRBV2 with TRBJ1-3; D might be TRBD1 (6 bases). The CDR3 runs 17 residues. Germline-derived CDR1 and CDR2 are SNHLY and FYNNEI. The germline V and J ends were trimmed by 3 bases and 0 bases, with 15 bases remaining between them. In nucleotides, the CDR3 is TGTGCCAGCAGTGAGGGGCATAGGGGGTTCTCTGGAAACACCATATATTTT. It codes for CASSEGHRGFSGNTIYF.

This chain joins TRBV15 and TRBJ2-1; D uncertain. Trimming cost V 3 bases and J 5 bases, with 8 bases left between them. In germline, CDR1 is LNHNV, CDR2 YYDKDF (reference sequence). The CDR3 has 13 residues. CDR3 in DNA: TGTGCCACCAGCAGGGACCCGAACAATGAGCAGTTCTTC. It encodes CATSRDPNNEQFF.

V gene TRBV7-9 combines with J gene TRBJ1-1; tentatively, D is TRBD1 (6 bases). V dropped 0 bases and J dropped 6 bases, with 11 bases sitting between them. Per germline, CDR1 SEHNR and CDR2 FQNEAQ (reference sequence). The CDR3 is made up of 14 amino acids. The CDR3 DNA reads as TGTGCCAGCAGCTTAGCGACAGGAGGGGCTGAAGCTTTCTTT. Translation gives CASSLATGGAEAFF.